A selection of T cell receptor beta chains follows, all from one sample in a study of PD-1 blockade in classical Hodgkin lymphoma. Assay: immunoSEQ multiplex PCR; the TCRdb copy retains only in-frame clones and omits some. Among some 24,000 clones listed, 72% were seen once. The sequencing here drew on peripheral blood mononuclear cells (PBMCs), taken before the fourth cycle of nivolumab. The source of these receptors is a human donor with classical Hodgkin lymphoma. CDR3s include the opening cysteine and the closing phenylalanine or tryptophan. The D gene is left open where the match is weak. Not all rows give a size; the values are once, few, many and, for expanded clones, a class.

>TRBJ2-2|many|TRBV7-9|.
TGTGCCAGCAGCTTATGGGCAGCGAACACCGGGGAGCTGTTTTTT
CASSLWAANTGELFF
>TRBJ2-3|.|TRBV7-7|.
TGTGCTAGCAGCCCGACAGCAAGCACAGATACGCAGTATTTT
CASSPTASTDTQYF
>TRBJ1-6|once|TRBV7-2|.
TGTGCCAGCAGCTTAGAAACCTATTCACCCCTCCACTTT
CASSLETYSPLHF
>TRBJ2-1|.|TRBV5-1|TRBD1
TGCGCCAGCAGCCCGACAGGGGGAGGGTACAATGAGCAGTTCTTC
CASSPTGGGYNEQFF
>TRBJ2-1|.|TRBV6-5|TRBD1
TGTGCCAGCAGTTACTGGGGACAGGGGCCCGATGAGCAGTTCTTC
CASSYWGQGPDEQFF
>TRBJ2-2|.|TRBV11-3|TRBD1
TGTGCCAGCAGCCCCCGGACAGGGGAGAGGACCGGGGAGCTGTTTTTT
CASSPRTGERTGELFF
>TRBJ2-5|.|TRBV4-1|TRBD1
TGCGCCAGCAGCCCTGCAACTAGGGGACAGGGGACCCAGTACTTC
CASSPATRGQGTQYF
>TRBJ2-1|.|TRBV6-6|.
TGTGCCAGCACAGGGGCGGGGTACAATGAGCAGTTCTTC
CASTGAGYNEQFF
>TRBJ2-4|once|TRBV6-1|.
TGTGCCAGCAGTCTCCGGGACTCAACCAAAAACATTCAGTACTTC
CASSLRDSTKNIQYF
>TRBJ1-2|once|TRBV19|.
TGTGCCAGTAGTATAGACAGGACGGACTATGGCTACACCTTC
CASSIDRTDYGYTF
>TRBJ2-6|.|TRBV6-1|.
TGTGCCAGCAGGGTAGGGGGGAGTGGGGCCAACGTCCTGACTTTC
CASRVGGSGANVLTF
>TRBJ2-2|.|TRBV28|TRBD2
TGTGCCAGCAGTTCCAGCGGGGGAGCCGGGGAGCTGTTTTTT
CASSSSGGAGELFF
>TRBJ1-5|.|TRBV2|TRBD1
TGTGCCAGCAGGACAGGGACTAATCAGCCCCAGCATTTT
CASRTGTNQPQHF
>TRBJ1-1|.|TRBV5-1|.
TGCGCCAGCAGCTTGTTTGACGGGGGGATGGCTGAAGCTTTCTTT
CASSLFDGGMAEAFF
>TRBJ2-7|.|TRBV15|TRBD1
TGTGCCACCAGCAGAGACTTATCGGGACAGGGCTACGAGCAGTACTTC
CATSRDLSGQGYEQYF
>TRBJ1-1|.|TRBV5-6|.
TGTGCCAGCAGCCGTCCTGGGGGAGTCGAAGCTTTCTTT
CASSRPGGVEAFF
>TRBJ2-7|.|TRBV6-1|.
TGTGCCAGCAGCTTACAGGGAGTGGTGGACGAGCAGTACTTC
CASSLQGVVDEQYF
>TRBJ2-7|.|TRBV6-6|.
TGTGCCAGCAGTTACTCAACCCCCTCAGGAGAGCAGTACTTC
CASSYSTPSGEQYF
>TRBJ2-5|few|TRBV5-1|.
TGCGCCAGCAGCGGTAACTGGGGGGTTGGAGAGACCCAGTACTTC
CASSGNWGVGETQYF
>TRBJ2-1|.|TRBV5-6|TRBD2
TGTGCCAGCAGCCGCAGCGGGGTTACTTACAATGAGCAGTTCTTC
CASSRSGVTYNEQFF
>TRBJ2-1|once|TRBV4-3|TRBD2
TGCGCCAGCAGCCAAGATGGGAGGGCCGGCAATGAGCAGTTCTTC
CASSQDGRAGNEQFF
>TRBJ1-3|.|TRBV9|.
TGTGCCAGCAGCGTAGGGCCGTTCTCTGGAAACACCATATATTTT
CASSVGPFSGNTIYF
>TRBJ1-2|once|TRBV7-9|.
TGTGCCAGCAGCTTAGCGGGGAGGGAAGGTGGCTACACCTTC
CASSLAGREGGYTF
>TRBJ1-1|once|TRBV10-3|.
TGTGCCATCAGTGAGACCGACCCGTACTCTGAAGCTTTCTTT
CAISETDPYSEAFF
>TRBJ2-7|.|TRBV11-3|TRBD2
TGTGCCAGCAGCCCAACTAGCGGGGACGAGCAGTACTTC
CASSPTSGDEQYF
>TRBJ1-5|.|TRBV28|.
TGTGCCAGCAGTCCAGGGGCCGGTCAGCCCCAGCATTTT
CASSPGAGQPQHF